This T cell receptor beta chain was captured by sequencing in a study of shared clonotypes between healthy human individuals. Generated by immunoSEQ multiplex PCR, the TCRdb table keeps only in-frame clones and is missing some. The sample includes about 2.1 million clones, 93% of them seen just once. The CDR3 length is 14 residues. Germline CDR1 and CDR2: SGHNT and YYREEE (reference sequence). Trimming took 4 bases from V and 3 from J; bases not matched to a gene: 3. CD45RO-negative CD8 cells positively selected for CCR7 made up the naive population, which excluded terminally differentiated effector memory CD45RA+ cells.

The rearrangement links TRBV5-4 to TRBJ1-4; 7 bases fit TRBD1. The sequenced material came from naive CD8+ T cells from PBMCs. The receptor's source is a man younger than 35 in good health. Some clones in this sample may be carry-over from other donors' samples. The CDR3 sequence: CASSQGEANEKLFF. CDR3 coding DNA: TGTGCCAGCAGCCAGGGGGAGGCTAATGAAAAACTGTTTTTT.